The rows below give T cell receptor beta chains drawn from one sample of a study of spatial heterogeneity in lung cancer. TCRdb redid the calling of the 5' RACE reads with MiXCR, one entry per CDR3 protein. The sample has about 13,000 distinct CDR3 sequences; 3% to 4% are singletons. The specimen was lung tumor tissue, collected at surgery. These receptors were taken from a male donor with early-stage non-small cell lung cancer. CDR3s include the opening cysteine and the closing phenylalanine or tryptophan. Each record gives: clone size, J gene, V gene, D gene, CDR3 protein, CDR3 DNA. A D gene is named only where the DNA matches it firmly. Clone size, where shown, is once, few, many, or a class for clones that have expanded.

>many|TRBJ1-2|TRBV7-8|NA
CASSLVDGGGYGYTF
TGTGCCAGCAGCTTAGTAGACGGAGGAGGATATGGCTACACCTTC
>medium-sized|TRBJ2-2|TRBV13|NA
CASSYGVLNTGELFF
TGTGCCAGCAGCTACGGGGTACTGAACACCGGGGAGCTGTTTTTT
>many|TRBJ2-7|TRBV20-1|NA
CSAWALPDRSYEQYF
TGCAGTGCTTGGGCCCTCCCAGACCGCTCCTACGAGCAGTACTTC
>many|TRBJ2-5|TRBV20-1|NA
CSAWAYEETQYF
TGCAGTGCCTGGGCATACGAAGAGACCCAGTACTTC
>many|TRBJ2-7|TRBV5-5|TRBD2
CASSFAGGRGYEQYF
TGTGCCAGCAGCTTCGCGGGGGGGCGCGGGTACGAGCAGTACTTC
>many|TRBJ2-3|TRBV7-9|NA
CASSPGGRRQTDTQYF
TGTGCCAGCAGCCCAGGCGGGCGGCGCCAAACAGATACGCAGTATTTT
>few|TRBJ1-1|TRBV28|NA
CASNWGGRPEAFF
TGTGCCAGCAACTGGGGGGGGCGGCCTGAAGCTTTCTTT
>many|TRBJ2-3|TRBV19|NA
CASRSSTDTQYF
TGTGCCAGTAGGTCCAGCACAGATACGCAGTATTTT
>many|TRBJ2-6|TRBV4-3|NA
CASSQEAFGGTREANVLTF
TGCGCCAGCAGCCAAGAAGCGTTTGGGGGGACACGAGAGGCCAACGTCCTGACTTTC
>many|TRBJ1-1|TRBV5-1|NA
CASSLDRADTEAFF
TGCGCCAGCAGCTTGGACAGGGCGGACACTGAAGCTTTCTTT
>many|TRBJ2-3|TRBV7-3|TRBD1
CASSSGTSTGGTDTQYF
TGTGCCAGCAGCTCCGGTACCTCGACAGGGGGCACAGATACGCAGTATTTT
>many|TRBJ2-2|TRBV7-2|NA
CASSSRGGDTGELFF
TGTGCCAGCAGCTCGAGGGGGGGGGACACCGGGGAGCTGTTTTTT
>many|TRBJ2-3|TRBV5-1|TRBD2
CASSLDATSGGKADTQYF
TGCGCCAGCAGCTTGGATGCGACTAGCGGGGGGAAAGCAGATACGCAGTATTTT
>NA|TRBJ2-1|TRBV9|TRBD1
CASSAMGDRGQNEQFF
TGTGCCAGCAGCGCAATGGGGGACAGGGGGCAGAATGAGCAGTTCTTC
>few|TRBJ2-7|TRBV5-4|NA
CASSLGAPMAYEQYF
TGTGCCAGCAGCTTGGGGGCCCCGATGGCCTACGAGCAGTACTTC
>many|TRBJ1-3|TRBV4-3|NA
CASSQGALPSSGNTIYF
TGCGCCAGCAGCCAAGGAGCACTCCCGAGCTCTGGAAACACCATATATTTT